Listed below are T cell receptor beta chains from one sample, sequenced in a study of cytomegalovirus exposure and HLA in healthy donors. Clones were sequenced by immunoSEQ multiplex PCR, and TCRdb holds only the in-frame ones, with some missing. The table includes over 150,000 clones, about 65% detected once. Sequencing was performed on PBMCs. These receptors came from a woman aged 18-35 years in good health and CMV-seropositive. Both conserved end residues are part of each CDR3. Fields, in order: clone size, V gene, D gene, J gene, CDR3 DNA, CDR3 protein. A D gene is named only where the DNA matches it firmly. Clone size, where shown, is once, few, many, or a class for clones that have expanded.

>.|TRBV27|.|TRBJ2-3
TGTGCCAGCAGTCCCGACCTCTCTAGCGACCCTAGCACAGATACGCAGTATTTT
CASSPDLSSDPSTDTQYF
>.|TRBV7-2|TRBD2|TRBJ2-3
TGTGCCAGCACCTCTTTCGGGGGGGTGACAGATACGCAGTATTTT
CASTSFGGVTDTQYF
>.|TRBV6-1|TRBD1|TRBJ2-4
TGTGCCAGCACTAGGACAGGGTTCTCGGTAGACATTCAGTACTTC
CASTRTGFSVDIQYF
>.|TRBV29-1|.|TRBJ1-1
TGCAGCGTTGAAGAAGACAGTCTTGAAGCTTTCTTT
CSVEEDSLEAFF
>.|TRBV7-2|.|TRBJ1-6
TGTGCCAGCAGCTTATATGATAATTCACCCCTCCACTTT
CASSLYDNSPLHF
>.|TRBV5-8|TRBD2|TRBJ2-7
TGTGCCAGCAGCGCGACGTGGGTATGGCTAGCGGGAGGCCCTTTTCACGAGCAGTACTTC
CASSATWVWLAGGPFHEQYF
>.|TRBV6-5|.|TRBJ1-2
TGTGCCAGCAGTTACGACGGGACAAGTAATGGCTACACCTTC
CASSYDGTSNGYTF
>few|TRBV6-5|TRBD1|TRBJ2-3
TGTGCCAGCAGTTATCAGGGGGTCGGCACAGATACGCAGTATTTT
CASSYQGVGTDTQYF
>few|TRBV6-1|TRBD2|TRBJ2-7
TGTGCCAGCACTAGCGGCGCCAATCCCTACGAGCAGTACTTC
CASTSGANPYEQYF
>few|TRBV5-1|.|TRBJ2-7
TGCGCCAGCAGCAGAACAGACCCCTGGGAGCAGTACTTC
CASSRTDPWEQYF
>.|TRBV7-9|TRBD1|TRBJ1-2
TGTGCCAGCGAGGGGACAGCCTATGGCTACACCTTC
CASEGTAYGYTF
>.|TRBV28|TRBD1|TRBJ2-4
TGTGCCAGCTCAAAGGACAGGGAGGCCAAAAACATTCAGTACTTC
CASSKDREAKNIQYF
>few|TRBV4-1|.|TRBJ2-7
TGCGCCAGCAGCCAAGAGACTCCCGGGACTCTGAGGCCTTACGAGCAGTACTTC
CASSQETPGTLRPYEQYF
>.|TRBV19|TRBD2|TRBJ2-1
TGTGCCAGTAGTATAATGCCTTCGTTTAGCGGGCGATACAATGAGCAGTTCTTC
CASSIMPSFSGRYNEQFF
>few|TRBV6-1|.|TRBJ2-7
TGTGCCAGCAGTGCCAAGACAGGAAACTACGAGCAGTACTTC
CASSAKTGNYEQYF
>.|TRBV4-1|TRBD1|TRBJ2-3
TGCGCCAGCAGCCAAGGGGACAGGGGACCCACAGATACGCAGTATTTT
CASSQGDRGPTDTQYF
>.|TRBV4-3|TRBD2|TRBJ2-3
TGCGCCAGCAGCCCCCGACTAGCGGGGGGTGCAGATACGCAGTATTTT
CASSPRLAGGADTQYF
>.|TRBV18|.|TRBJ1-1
TGTGCCAGCTCACCTCCTGAGCTAACTGAAGCTTTCTTT
CASSPPELTEAFF
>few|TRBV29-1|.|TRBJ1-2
TGCAGCGTTGGTGCGGGGGATGGCTACACCTTC
CSVGAGDGYTF
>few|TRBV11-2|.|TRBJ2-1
TGTGCCAGCAGCCCCCATCGCCAGGGTGAGCAGTTCTTC
CASSPHRQGEQFF
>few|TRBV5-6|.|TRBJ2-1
TGTGCCAGCAGCTTGGAAGGCTGGGCCTTCTCAACCCGTGAGCAGTTCTTC
CASSLEGWAFSTREQFF
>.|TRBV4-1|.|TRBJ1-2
TGCGCCAGCAGCCAAGTCGCGTCCTATGGCTACACCTTC
CASSQVASYGYTF
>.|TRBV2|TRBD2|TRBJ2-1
TGTGCCGAAGCTAGCGGGTTGGGCAATGAGCAGTTCTTC
CAEASGLGNEQFF
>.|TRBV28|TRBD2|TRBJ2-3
TGTGCCAGCAGTCTTCCTAGCGGAAACACAGATACGCAGTATTTT
CASSLPSGNTDTQYF
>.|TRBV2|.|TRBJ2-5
TGTGCCAGCCTCTTGGAGGAAAAAGAGACCCAGTACTTC
CASLLEEKETQYF
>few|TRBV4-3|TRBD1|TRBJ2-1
TGCGCCAGCAGCCAAGTACAGGGGTGGAATGAGCAGTTCTTC
CASSQVQGWNEQFF
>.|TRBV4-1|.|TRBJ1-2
TGCGCCAGCAGCCGCTGGCCCCGGGGAAATAACTATGGCTACACCTTC
CASSRWPRGNNYGYTF
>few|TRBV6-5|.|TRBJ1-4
TGTGCCAGCAGTTACTCTTCGGGACATAATGAAAAACTGTTTTTT
CASSYSSGHNEKLFF
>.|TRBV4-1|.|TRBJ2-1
TGCGCCAGCAGCCAACACGGGTACAATGAGCAGTTCTTC
CASSQHGYNEQFF
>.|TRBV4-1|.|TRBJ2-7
TGCGCCAGCAGCCAAGCGGGGGTGGAGTCCTACGAGCAGTACTTC
CASSQAGVESYEQYF
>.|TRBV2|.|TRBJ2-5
TGTGCCAGCAGTGTACAGGGCTCTCGAGAGACCCAGTACTTC
CASSVQGSRETQYF
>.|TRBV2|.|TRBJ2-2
TGTGCCAGCAGTGACACCTCGGGTGGGTACACCGGGGAGCTGTTTTTT
CASSDTSGGYTGELFF
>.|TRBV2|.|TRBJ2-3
TGTGCCAGCAGTGTCAGGGGCGGTGGCACAGATACGCAGTATTTT
CASSVRGGGTDTQYF
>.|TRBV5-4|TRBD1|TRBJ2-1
TGTGCCAGCAACCCCGGTACAGGGGTCTACAATGAGCAGTTCTTC
CASNPGTGVYNEQFF
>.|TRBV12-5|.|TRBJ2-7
TGTGCTATCGGGCGGGGCAGCTCCTACGAGCAGTACTTC
CAIGRGSSYEQYF
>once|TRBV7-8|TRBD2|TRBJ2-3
TGTGCCAGCAGCCCACTAGCGTTCTCTAGCACAGATACGCAGTATTTT
CASSPLAFSSTDTQYF
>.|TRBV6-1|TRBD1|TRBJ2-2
TGTGCCAGCGGCCGGACAGGGTCAAACACCGGGGAGCTGTTTTTT
CASGRTGSNTGELFF
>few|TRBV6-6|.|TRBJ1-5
TGTGCCAGCACCCAGACAGGAGATCAGCCCCAGCATTTT
CASTQTGDQPQHF
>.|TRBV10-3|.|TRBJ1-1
TGTGCCATCGGGACAACGGAGGTGAACACTGAAGCTTTCTTT
CAIGTTEVNTEAFF
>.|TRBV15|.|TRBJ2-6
TGTGCCACCAGCAGAGACTATTCTGGGGCCAACGTCCTGACTTTC
CATSRDYSGANVLTF
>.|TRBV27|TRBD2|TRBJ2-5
TGTGCCAGCAGTTTAGGAGGCACTAGCGGGGGGCTCGAAGCCCAAGAGACCCAGTACTTC
CASSLGGTSGGLEAQETQYF
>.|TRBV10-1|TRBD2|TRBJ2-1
TGCGCCAGCAGTGACGAGGGACTAGCGGGAGCCTACAATGAGCAGTTCTTC
CASSDEGLAGAYNEQFF
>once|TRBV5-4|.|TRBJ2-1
TGTGCCAGCAGCTTGGTGGACTTCGCCTACAATGAGCAGTTCTTC
CASSLVDFAYNEQFF
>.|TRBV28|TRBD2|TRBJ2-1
TGTGCCAGCAGTCCCCATCCTAGCGGGAGGGCCTATGAGCAGTTCTTC
CASSPHPSGRAYEQFF
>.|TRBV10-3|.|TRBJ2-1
TGTGCCATCACCGCGGAGCCCCTCAATGAGCAGTTCTTC
CAITAEPLNEQFF
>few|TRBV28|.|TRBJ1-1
TGTGCCAGCAGTTTTGGCGGCGCCCTTGAAGCTTTCTTT
CASSFGGALEAFF
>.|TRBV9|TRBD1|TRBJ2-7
TGTGCCAGCAGCGAACTACCGGGACAGGGGATGTATCTGGATCGGTACTTC
CASSELPGQGMYLDRYF